The sequence of this T cell receptor beta chain was determined in a study of T cell responses to AZD1222 COVID-19 vaccine. In the study overall: Analysis merged second doses at about 4 or about 12 weeks.

Profiled with immunoSEQ multiplex PCR; TCRdb holds only in-frame clones, not every one. The profile covers roughly 100,000 clones, with around nine tenths appearing a single time and approximately 22% taken by the ten largest. The germline V and J ends were trimmed by 2 bases and 2 bases, with 10 bases remaining between them. The germline CDR1 and CDR2 sequences are SGDLS and YYNGEE. The CDR3 runs 14 residues. Whole-study results and caveats: Among spike-specific TCRs, nearly half reportedly target unmutated variant regions. When two AZD1222 doses had been given, Spike-specific TCR breadth and depth rose. In a largely white British group with more females than males, clonal diversity was possibly underestimated.

As for this clone: Its specificity is unknown.

Here the sequenced sample was peripheral blood, taken on day 0 of AZD1222 vaccination. The V and J genes are TRBV9 and TRBJ1-1; D remains unclear. This sequence was found in an adult in good health. The CDR3 reads CASSVSEGNTEAFF. The CDR3 DNA follows: TGTGCCAGCAGCGTTTCAGAGGGAAACACTGAAGCTTTCTTT.